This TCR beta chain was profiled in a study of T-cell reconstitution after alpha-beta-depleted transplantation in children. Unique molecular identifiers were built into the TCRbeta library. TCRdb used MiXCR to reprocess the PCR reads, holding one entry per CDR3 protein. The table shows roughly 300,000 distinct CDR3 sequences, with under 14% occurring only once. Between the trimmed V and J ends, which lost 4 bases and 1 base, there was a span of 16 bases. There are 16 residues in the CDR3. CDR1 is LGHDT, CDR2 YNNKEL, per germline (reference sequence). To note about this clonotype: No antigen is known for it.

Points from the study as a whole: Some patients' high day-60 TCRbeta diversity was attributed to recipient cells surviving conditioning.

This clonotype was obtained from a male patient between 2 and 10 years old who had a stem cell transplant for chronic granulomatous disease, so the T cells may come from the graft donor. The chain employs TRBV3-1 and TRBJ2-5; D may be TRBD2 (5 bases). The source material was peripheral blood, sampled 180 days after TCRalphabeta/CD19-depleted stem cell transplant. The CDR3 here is CASSPASGGFQETQYF. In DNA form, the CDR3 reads TGTGCCAGCAGCCCAGCGTCCGGAGGATTCCAAGAGACCCAGTACTTC.